This T cell receptor beta chain comes out of a study of neurological immune-mediated disorders. Findings of the study overall: Among 34 multiple sclerosis patients, phylogenetic grouping put the repertoires of 18 into a single related-CDR3 cluster, a possible signature. Expanded clones shared no CDR3 amino acid sequences across subjects, suggesting private repertoires in all groups.

Germline V gene data show CDR1 as MNHEY and CDR2 as SMNVEV (reference sequence). CDR3 length: 16 amino acids. The junction had 7 bases not matched to a gene; V was cut back by 1 base and J by 3 bases. Regarding this clonotype: What it recognizes is unknown.

TCRdb passed the 5' RACE reads through MiXCR, listing each CDR3 protein once. The table has tens of thousands of distinct CDR3 sequences, 2.5% seen once; the top ten hold about 2.4%. The TCR originated in a man aged 50 to 60 with multiple sclerosis. The rearrangement joins TRBV27 to TRBJ2-7; 9 bases line up with TRBD1. The sequenced sample was PBMCs. The CDR3 is CASSLLGRDRDYEQYF. CDR3 bases: TGTGCCAGCAGTTTATTGGGCCGGGACAGGGACTACGAGCAGTACTTC.